This T cell receptor (beta chain) derives from a study of T-cell memory formation after mild COVID-19. Overall study: Each donor largely had its own TCR clusters. Study-wide points: Of the contracting clones, CD4+ ones lay mainly in CM and EM, and CD8+ ones in EMRA. Clones that got smaller from day 15 to 85 had even CD4/CD8, while clones growing later tipped toward CD4+. Second-wave clones reaching peak frequency on day 37 lacked confirmed SARS-CoV-2 specificity.

V was shortened by 2 bases and J by 11 bases, with 9 bases between the two germline ends. The CDR3 is 11 residues long. Germline CDR1 SGHAT, CDR2 FQNNGV. TCRdb redid the calling of the 5' RACE reads with MiXCR, one entry per CDR3 protein. The data contain around 300,000 distinct CDR3 sequences, roughly 15% of them seen just once; the ten biggest clones take up around a fifth. This clonotype has only one observation. Its matching antigen is unknown. This TCR derives from a man aged 18 to 30 who had mild COVID-19 (a few samples of this study predate the infection). Cell type and time point are not known. Source material: PBMCs or a T cell subset sorted from them (not recorded which). The gene calls are TRBV11-2 and TRBJ1-1, with D uncertain. The CDR3 DNA follows: TGTGCCAGCAGCTTATTGGGAGGGGCTTTCTTT. This encodes CASSLLGGAFF.